This TCR beta chain appears in the sequencing data of a study of tumor-infiltrating lymphocytes in localized non-small cell lung cancer. Looking at the study overall: Tumor tissue and non-adjacent uninvolved lung came from each patient.

Method: immunoSEQ multiplex PCR; TCRdb's copy keeps in-frame clones and lacks some. This table holds under 8,500 clones, 65% to 80% found once. Germline lookup yields CDR1 MDHEN and CDR2 SYDVKM. The CDR3 is made up of 13 amino acids. With 6 bases clipped from V and 4 bases from J, the junction kept 3 bases outside the gene matches. This chain joins TRBV28 and TRBJ1-1, with 9 bases fitting TRBD1. The specimen sequenced was lung tumor tissue. The receptor's source is a human donor with non-small cell lung cancer. The CDR3 loop is CASRRQGGTEAFF. The CDR3 DNA follows: TGTGCCAGCAGGCGACAGGGGGGCACTGAAGCTTTCTTT.